This T cell receptor (beta chain) was recovered during a study of blood T cell repertoires in COVID-19. Sequenced by immunoSEQ multiplex PCR; TCRdb stores in-frame clones only, minus some. This sample has 150,000 to 200,000 clones; roughly 90% occur once, and the top ten carry 0.5% to 0.6%. This CDR3 contains 14 residues. Germline V CDR1 and CDR2: MGHDK, SYGVNS. Trimming removed 7 bases at V and 5 bases at J, with 14 bases between. The gene calls are TRBV25-1 and TRBJ2-2; D perhaps matches TRBD2 (5 bases). The clonotype comes from a man in his forties or fifties with acute or convalescent COVID-19. Specimen: peripheral blood. Here the CDR3 reads CASILGEGTGELFF. As DNA, the CDR3 is TGTGCCAGCATTCTGGGTGAGGGAACCGGGGAGCTGTTTTTT. Filled out from reference TRBV25-1 and TRBJ2-2, the complete variable domain reads EADIYQTPRYLVIGTGKKITLECSQTMGHDKMYWYQQDPGMELHLIHYSYGVNSTEKGDLSSESTVSRIRTEHFPLTLESARPSHTSQYLCASILGEGTGELFFGEGSRLTVL.